This TCR beta chain was observed in a study of T cell repertoires in cytomegalovirus infection. Turning to the study itself: Selected CMV epitopes included recently identified HLA-C-restricted ones as well as well-studied HLA-B-restricted ones. It can be stated that public TCR beta signatures indicated CMV infection as well as a matching HLA type. Study outcomes and limitations: HLA-C-restricted CMV clonotypes gave the most frequent clonotype in two of eight donors.

This clonotype was seen only a few times. What it binds is unknown. CDR1 and CDR2 (germline): MDHEN, SYDVKM. This CDR3 has 12 residues. J was trimmed by 5 bases and V by 7 bases; bases with no gene match: 4. TCRdb independently ran MiXCR on the reads; one entry per CDR3 protein. The sample contains 650,000 to 900,000 distinct CDR3 sequences, approximately 32% of which appear only once. The source is a human donor in good health (CMV status not recorded). Some clones in this sample may be carry-over from other donors' samples. The input for sequencing was cultured CD8+ T cells from PBMCs, taken from culture after CMV antigen stimulation. The chain is built from TRBV28 and TRBJ1-1, with 7 bases aligning to TRBD1. The CDR3 region is CASKFRGTEAFF. The CDR3 bases are TGTGCCAGCAAATTCAGGGGGACTGAAGCTTTCTTT.